What follows describes a single T cell receptor beta chain. Its antigen is undetermined. This CDR3 region has 16 residues. The V gene's germline CDR1 is PRHDT and CDR2 FYEKMQ (reference sequence). V was pared by 4 bases and J by 1 base, with 6 bases of the junction left unmatched. The data stem from a study of cytomegalovirus exposure and HLA in healthy donors. The study, taken as a whole, reports: Some V segments, including TRBV6-2 and TRBV6-3, were excluded as indistinguishable. Later analysis identified a missense DCLRE1C variant that was linked to TCR beta V- and J-gene trimming.

Vbeta (60) and Jbeta (13) primers were used in the PCR. The repertoire was sequenced with immunoSEQ multiplex PCR; TCRdb's copy has only in-frame clones and lacks some. The sample holds about 200,000 clones; less than 90% are singletons and the top ten take more than 0.25%. Sequencing was carried out using PBMCs. The V and J genes are TRBV13 and TRBJ2-7, with TRBD2 matching over 11 bases. This receptor was obtained from a woman aged 30 to 39 in good health and CMV-seronegative. The CDR3 reads CASSSLAGGPSYEQYF. As DNA, the CDR3 is TGTGCCAGCAGCTCGTTAGCGGGGGGGCCTTCCTACGAGCAGTACTTC.